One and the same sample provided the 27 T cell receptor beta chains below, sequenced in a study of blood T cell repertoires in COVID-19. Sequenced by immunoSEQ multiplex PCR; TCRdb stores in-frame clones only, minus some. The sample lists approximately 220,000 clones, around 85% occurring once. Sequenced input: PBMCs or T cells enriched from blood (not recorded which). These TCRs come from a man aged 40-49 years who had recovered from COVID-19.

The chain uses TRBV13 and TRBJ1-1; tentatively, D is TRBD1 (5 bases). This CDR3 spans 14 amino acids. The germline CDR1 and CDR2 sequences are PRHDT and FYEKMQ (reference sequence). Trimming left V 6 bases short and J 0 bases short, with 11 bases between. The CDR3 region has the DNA TGTGCCAGCAGACGACAGCTTTTGAACACTGAAGCTTTCTTT. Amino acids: CASRRQLLNTEAFF.

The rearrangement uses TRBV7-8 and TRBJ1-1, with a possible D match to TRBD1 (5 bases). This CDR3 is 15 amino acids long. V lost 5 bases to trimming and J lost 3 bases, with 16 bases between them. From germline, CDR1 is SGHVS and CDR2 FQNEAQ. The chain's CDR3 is CASSDMQGLDTEAFF. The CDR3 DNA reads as TGTGCCAGCAGCGATATGCAGGGTTTGGACACTGAAGCTTTCTTT.

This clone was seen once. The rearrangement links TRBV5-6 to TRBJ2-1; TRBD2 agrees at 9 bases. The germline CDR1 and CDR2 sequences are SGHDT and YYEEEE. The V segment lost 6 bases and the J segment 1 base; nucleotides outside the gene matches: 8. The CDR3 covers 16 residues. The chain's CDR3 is CASTPGAGGSYNEQFF. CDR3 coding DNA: TGTGCCAGCACCCCGGGGGCGGGAGGGTCCTACAATGAGCAGTTCTTC.

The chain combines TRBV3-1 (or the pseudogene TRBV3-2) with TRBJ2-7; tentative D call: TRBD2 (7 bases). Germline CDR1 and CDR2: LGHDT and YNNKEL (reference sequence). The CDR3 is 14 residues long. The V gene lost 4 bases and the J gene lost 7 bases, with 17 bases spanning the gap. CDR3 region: CASSPQGGVQEQYF. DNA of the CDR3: TGTGCCAGCAGCCCTCAAGGGGGGGTCCAAGAGCAGTACTTC.

In nucleotides, the CDR3 is TGTGCCGGCAGGTGGGACACCGGGGAGCTGTTTTTT. Its protein is CAGRWDTGELFF. The gene calls are TRBV30 and TRBJ2-2; D ambiguous. The CDR3 runs to 12 residues. The germline V gene encodes CDR1 GTSNPN and CDR2 SVGIG (reference sequence). V lost 8 bases and J 3 bases, leaving 10 bases between the germline ends.

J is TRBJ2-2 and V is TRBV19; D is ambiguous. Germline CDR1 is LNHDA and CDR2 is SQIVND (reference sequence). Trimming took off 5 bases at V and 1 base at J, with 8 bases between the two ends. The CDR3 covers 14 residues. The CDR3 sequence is CASSADWNTGELFF. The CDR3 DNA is TGTGCCAGTAGTGCGGATTGGAACACCGGGGAGCTGTTTTTT.

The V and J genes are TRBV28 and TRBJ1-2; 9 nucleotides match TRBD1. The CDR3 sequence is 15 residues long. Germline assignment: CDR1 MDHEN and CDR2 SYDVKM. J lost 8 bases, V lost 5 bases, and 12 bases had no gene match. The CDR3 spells CASSTAGGQGYGYTF. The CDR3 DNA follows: TGTGCCAGCAGTACCGCCGGAGGACAGGGGTACGGCTACACCTTC.

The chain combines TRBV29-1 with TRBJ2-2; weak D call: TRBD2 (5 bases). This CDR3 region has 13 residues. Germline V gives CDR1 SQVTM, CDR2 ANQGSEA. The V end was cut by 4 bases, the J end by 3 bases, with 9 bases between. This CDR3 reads CSVGRGDTGELFF. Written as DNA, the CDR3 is TGCAGCGTTGGACGGGGTGACACCGGGGAGCTGTTTTTT.

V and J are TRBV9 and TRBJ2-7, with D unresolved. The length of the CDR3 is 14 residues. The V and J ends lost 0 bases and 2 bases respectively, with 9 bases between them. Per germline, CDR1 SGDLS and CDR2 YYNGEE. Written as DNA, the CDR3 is TGTGCCAGCAGCGTAGGCGTGACACCCTACGAGCAGTACTTC. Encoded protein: CASSVGVTPYEQYF.

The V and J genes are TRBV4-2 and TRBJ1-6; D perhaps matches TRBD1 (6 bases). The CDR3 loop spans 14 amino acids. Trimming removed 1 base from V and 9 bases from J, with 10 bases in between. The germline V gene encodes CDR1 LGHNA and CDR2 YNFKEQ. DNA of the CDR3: TGTGCCAGCAGCCAAGGGGACATTATTTCACCCCTCCACTTT. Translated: CASSQGDIISPLHF.

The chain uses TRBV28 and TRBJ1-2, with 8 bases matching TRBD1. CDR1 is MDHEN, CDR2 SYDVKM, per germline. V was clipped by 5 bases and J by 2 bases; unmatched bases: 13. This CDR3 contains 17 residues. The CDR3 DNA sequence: TGTGCCAGCAGTCAGGGACAGGTGACTCCCATAAACTATGGCTACACCTTC. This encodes CASSQGQVTPINYGYTF.

Written as DNA, the CDR3 is TGTGCCAGCAGCCCAGCGGGAGAAGGCGTCTACGAGCAGTACTTC. This translates into CASSPAGEGVYEQYF. The chain employs TRBV2 and TRBJ2-7; 8 bases align to TRBD2. Germline V lookup: CDR1 SNHLY, CDR2 FYNNEI. This CDR3 spans 15 amino acids. The junction had 10 bases not matched to a gene; V was cut back by 6 bases and J by 3 bases.

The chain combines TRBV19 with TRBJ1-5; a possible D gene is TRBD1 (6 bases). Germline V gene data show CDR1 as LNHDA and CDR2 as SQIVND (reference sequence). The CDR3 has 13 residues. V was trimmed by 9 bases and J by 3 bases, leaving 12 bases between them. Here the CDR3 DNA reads TGTGCCAGCGCACAGGGCTACAATCAGCCCCAGCATTTT. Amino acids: CASAQGYNQPQHF.

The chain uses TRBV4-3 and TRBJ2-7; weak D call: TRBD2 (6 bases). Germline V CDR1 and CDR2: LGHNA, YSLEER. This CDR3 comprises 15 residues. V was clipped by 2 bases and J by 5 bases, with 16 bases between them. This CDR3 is CASSQLVSGGDEQYF. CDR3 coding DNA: TGCGCCAGCAGCCAATTAGTGTCCGGGGGTGACGAGCAGTACTTC.

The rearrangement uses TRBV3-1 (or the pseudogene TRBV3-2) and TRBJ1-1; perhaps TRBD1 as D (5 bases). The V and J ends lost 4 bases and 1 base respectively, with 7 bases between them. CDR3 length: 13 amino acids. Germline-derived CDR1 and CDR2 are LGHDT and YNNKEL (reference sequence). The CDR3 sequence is CASSRTGNTEAFF. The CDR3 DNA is TGTGCCAGCAGCCGAACAGGGAACACTGAAGCTTTCTTT.

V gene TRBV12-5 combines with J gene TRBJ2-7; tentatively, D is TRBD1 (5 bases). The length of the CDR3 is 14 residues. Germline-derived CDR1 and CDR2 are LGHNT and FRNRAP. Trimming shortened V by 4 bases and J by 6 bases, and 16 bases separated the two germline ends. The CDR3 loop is CASGYYRIPGEQYF. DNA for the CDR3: TGTGCTAGTGGTTATTACAGGATCCCTGGCGAGCAGTACTTC.

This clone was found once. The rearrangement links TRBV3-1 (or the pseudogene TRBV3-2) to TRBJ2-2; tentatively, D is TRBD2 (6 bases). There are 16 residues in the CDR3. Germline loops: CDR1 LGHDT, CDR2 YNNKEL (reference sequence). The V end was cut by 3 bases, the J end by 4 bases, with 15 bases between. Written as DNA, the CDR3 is TGTGCCAGCAGCCAGGGATGGGGCGGGACCACCGGGGAGCTGTTTTTT. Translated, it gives CASSQGWGGTTGELFF.

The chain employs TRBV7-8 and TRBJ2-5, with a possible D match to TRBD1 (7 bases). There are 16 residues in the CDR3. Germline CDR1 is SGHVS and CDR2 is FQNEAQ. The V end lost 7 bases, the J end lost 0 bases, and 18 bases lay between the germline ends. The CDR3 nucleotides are TGTGCCAGCACTCTGGAACAGGGGAGGCACCAAGAGACCCAGTACTTC. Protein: CASTLEQGRHQETQYF. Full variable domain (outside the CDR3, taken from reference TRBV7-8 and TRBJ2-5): GAGVSQSPRYKVAKRGQDVALRCDPISGHVSLFWYQQALGQGPEFLTYFQNEAQLDKSGLPSDRFFAERPEGSVSTLKIQRTQQEDSAVYLCASTLEQGRHQETQYFGPGTRLLVL.

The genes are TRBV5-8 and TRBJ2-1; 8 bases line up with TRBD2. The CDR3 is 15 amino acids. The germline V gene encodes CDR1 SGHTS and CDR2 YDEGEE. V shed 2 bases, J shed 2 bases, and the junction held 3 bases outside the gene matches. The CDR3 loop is CASSLSGRTYNEQFF. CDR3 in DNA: TGTGCCAGCAGCTTAAGCGGGAGAACCTACAATGAGCAGTTCTTC.

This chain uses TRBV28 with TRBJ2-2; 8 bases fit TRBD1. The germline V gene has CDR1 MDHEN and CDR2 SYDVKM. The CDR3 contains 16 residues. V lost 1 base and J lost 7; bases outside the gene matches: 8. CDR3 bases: TGTGCCAGCAGTTTATCTCGGGCAGGGGGCCTCGGGGAGCTGTTTTTT. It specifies CASSLSRAGGLGELFF.

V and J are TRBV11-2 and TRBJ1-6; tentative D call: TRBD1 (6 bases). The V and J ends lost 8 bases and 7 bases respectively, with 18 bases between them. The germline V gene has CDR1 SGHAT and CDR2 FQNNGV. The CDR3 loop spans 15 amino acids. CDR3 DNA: TGTGCCAGCGTTAAGGGGTGGGGGCAGAATTCACCCCTCCACTTT. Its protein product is CASVKGWGQNSPLHF. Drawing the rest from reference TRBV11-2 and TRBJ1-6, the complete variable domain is EAGVAQSPRYKIIEKRQSVAFWCNPISGHATLYWYQQILGQGPKLLIQFQNNGVVDDSQLPKDRFSAERLKGVDSTLKIQPAKLEDSAVYLCASVKGWGQNSPLHFGNGTRLTVT.

CDR3 amino acids: CASSGRGQGHRELFF. The CDR3 DNA sequence: TGCGCCAGCAGCGGGCGGGGACAGGGTCATAGGGAGCTGTTTTTT. The chain carries TRBV5-1 and TRBJ2-2, with 9 bases identical to TRBD1. V was clipped by 4 bases and J by 9 bases; unmatched bases: 10. Germline V gives CDR1 SGHRS, CDR2 YFSETQ. The CDR3 covers 15 residues.

The CDR3 bases are TGTGCCAGCAGCTTAGAATGGGCGAATTCACCCCTCCACTTT. This encodes CASSLEWANSPLHF. The chain combines TRBV7-6 with TRBJ1-6; D not certain. Germline loops: CDR1 SGHVS, CDR2 FNYEAQ. This CDR3 contains 14 residues. V was pared by 1 base and J by 7 bases, with 8 bases between.

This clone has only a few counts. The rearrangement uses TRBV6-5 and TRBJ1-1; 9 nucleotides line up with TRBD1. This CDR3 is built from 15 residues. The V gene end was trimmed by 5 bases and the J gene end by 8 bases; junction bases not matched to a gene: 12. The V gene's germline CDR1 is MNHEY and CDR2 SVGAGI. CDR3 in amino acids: CASSKKDRGYEEAFF. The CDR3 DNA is TGTGCCAGCAGTAAGAAAGACAGGGGGTATGAAGAAGCTTTCTTT.

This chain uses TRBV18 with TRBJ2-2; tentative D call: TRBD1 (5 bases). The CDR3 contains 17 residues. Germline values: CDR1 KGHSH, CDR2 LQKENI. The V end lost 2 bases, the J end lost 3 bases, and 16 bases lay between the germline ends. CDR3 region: CASSPGVRDMDTGELFF. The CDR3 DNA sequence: TGTGCCAGCTCACCAGGCGTCAGGGATATGGACACCGGGGAGCTGTTTTTT.

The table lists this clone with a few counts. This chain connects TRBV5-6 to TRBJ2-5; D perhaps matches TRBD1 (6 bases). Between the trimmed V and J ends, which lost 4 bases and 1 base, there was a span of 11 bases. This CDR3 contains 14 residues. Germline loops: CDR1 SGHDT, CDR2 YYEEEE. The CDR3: CASSIRDTQETQYF. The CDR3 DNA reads TGTGCCAGCAGCATTCGGGACACCCAAGAGACCCAGTACTTC.

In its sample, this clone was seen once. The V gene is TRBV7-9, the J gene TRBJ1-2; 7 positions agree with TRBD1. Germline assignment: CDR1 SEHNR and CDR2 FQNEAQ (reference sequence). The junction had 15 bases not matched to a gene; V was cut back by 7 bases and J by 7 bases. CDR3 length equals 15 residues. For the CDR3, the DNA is TGTGCCAGCAACTTGGGACAGCGGGTTAGTGGTGGCTACACCTTC. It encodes CASNLGQRVSGGYTF.